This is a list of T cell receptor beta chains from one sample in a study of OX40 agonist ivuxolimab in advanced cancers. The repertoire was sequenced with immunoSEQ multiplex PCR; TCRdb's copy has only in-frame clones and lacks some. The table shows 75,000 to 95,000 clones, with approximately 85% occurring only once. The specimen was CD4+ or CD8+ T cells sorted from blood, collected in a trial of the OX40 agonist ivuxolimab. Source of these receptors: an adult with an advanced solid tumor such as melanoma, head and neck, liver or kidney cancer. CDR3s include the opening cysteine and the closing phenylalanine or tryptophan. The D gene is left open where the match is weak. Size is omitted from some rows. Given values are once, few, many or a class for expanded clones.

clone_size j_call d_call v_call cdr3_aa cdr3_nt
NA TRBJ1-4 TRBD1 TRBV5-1 CASSVGTALPREKLFF TGCGCCAGCAGCGTAGGGACAGCCCTCCCGAGGGAAAAACTGTTTTTT
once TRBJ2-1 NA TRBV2 CASSAQSYNEQFF TGTGCCAGCAGCGCACAGAGTTACAATGAGCAGTTCTTC
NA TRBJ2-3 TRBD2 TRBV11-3 CASSFGLTSGGAGDTQYF TGTGCCAGCAGCTTCGGCCTGACTAGCGGGGGGGCGGGAGATACGCAGTATTTT
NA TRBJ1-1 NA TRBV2 CASSEEVGLEAFF TGTGCCAGCAGTGAAGAGGTGGGTCTCGAAGCTTTCTTT
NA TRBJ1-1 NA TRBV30 CAWSVLAGEAFF TGTGCCTGGAGTGTACTGGCAGGGGAAGCTTTCTTT
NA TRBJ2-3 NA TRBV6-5 CASSYSASTDTQYF TGTGCCAGCAGTTACTCGGCGAGCACAGATACGCAGTATTTT
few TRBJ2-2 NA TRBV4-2 CASSQEGYTGELFF TGTGCCAGCAGCCAAGAAGGCTACACCGGGGAGCTGTTTTTT
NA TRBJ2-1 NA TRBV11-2 CASSLEAEDEQFF TGTGCCAGCAGCTTAGAAGCTGAGGATGAGCAGTTCTTC
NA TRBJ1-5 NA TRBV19 CASSIGGSQPQHF TGTGCCAGTAGTATAGGGGGGTCCCAGCCCCAGCATTTT
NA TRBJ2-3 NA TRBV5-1 CASSLAGGVVDTQYF TGCGCCAGCAGCTTGGCCGGCGGGGTGGTAGATACGCAGTATTTT
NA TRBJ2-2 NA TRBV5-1 CASRYSPGRNTGELFF TGCGCCAGCCGATACTCCCCCGGAAGGAACACCGGGGAGCTGTTTTTT
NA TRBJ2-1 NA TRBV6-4 CASSEFGGPSEQFF TGTGCCAGCAGTGAATTTGGGGGGCCCAGTGAGCAGTTCTTC
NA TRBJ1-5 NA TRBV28 CASSVGGPSNQPQHF TGTGCCAGCAGTGTCGGTGGACCTAGCAATCAGCCCCAGCATTTT
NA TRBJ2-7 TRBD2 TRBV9 CASSGGSRGTSGSPVYEQYF TGTGCCAGCAGCGGAGGCAGCCGCGGGACTAGCGGGAGCCCGGTCTACGAGCAGTACTTC
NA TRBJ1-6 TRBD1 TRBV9 CASSVGQGRSYNSPLHF TGTGCCAGCAGCGTTGGACAGGGACGGTCCTATAATTCACCCCTCCACTTT
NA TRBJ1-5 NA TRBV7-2 CASSLGAGRAYNQPQHF TGTGCCAGCAGCTTAGGAGCGGGCAGGGCTTACAATCAGCCCCAGCATTTT
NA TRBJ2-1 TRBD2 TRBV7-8 CASSKTAGAHNEQFF TGTGCCAGCAGCAAGACAGCGGGAGCCCACAATGAGCAGTTCTTC
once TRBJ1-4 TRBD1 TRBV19 CASRNRGSKAEKLFF TGTGCCAGTAGGAACAGGGGGAGTAAGGCTGAAAAACTGTTTTTT
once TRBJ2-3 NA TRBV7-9 CASSPWGATSSTDTQYF TGTGCCAGCAGCCCATGGGGGGCCACTTCTAGCACAGATACGCAGTATTTT
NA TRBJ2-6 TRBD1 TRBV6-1 CASTDRAGANVLTF TGTGCCAGTACGGACAGGGCTGGGGCCAACGTCCTGACTTTC
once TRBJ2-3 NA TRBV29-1 CSVVRWSADTQYF TGCAGCGTGGTAAGGTGGAGCGCAGATACGCAGTATTTT
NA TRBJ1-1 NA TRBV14 CASSQSVRNTEAFF TGTGCCAGCAGCCAAAGCGTCCGGAACACTGAAGCTTTCTTT
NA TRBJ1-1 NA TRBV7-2 CASSVGQPNTEAFF TGTGCCAGCAGCGTAGGACAGCCAAACACTGAAGCTTTCTTT
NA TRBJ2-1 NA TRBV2 CASSERQGDNEQFF TGTGCCAGCAGTGAACGGCAGGGCGACAATGAGCAGTTCTTC
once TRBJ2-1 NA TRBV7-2 CASSLAGLGGMDEQFF TGTGCCAGCAGCTTAGCGGGATTAGGGGGGATGGATGAGCAGTTCTTC
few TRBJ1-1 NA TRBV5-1 CASSLGQPNTEAFF TGCGCCAGCAGCTTGGGACAGCCGAACACTGAAGCTTTCTTT
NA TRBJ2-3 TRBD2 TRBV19 CASSQTTSGSLDTQYF TGTGCCAGTAGTCAAACGACTAGCGGGAGCCTAGATACGCAGTATTTT
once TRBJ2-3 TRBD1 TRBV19 CASSFRDRGTDTQYF TGTGCCAGTAGTTTCCGGGACAGGGGGACAGATACGCAGTATTTT
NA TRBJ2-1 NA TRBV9 CASRPLSSYNEQFF TGTGCCAGCAGGCCCCTCAGCTCCTACAATGAGCAGTTCTTC
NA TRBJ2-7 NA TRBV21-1 CASSKVTRGPYEQYF TGTGCCAGCAGCAAGGTCACAAGGGGACCCTACGAGCAGTACTTC
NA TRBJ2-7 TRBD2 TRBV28 CASSSPGTSGRYEQYF TGTGCCAGCAGTTCTCCTGGGACTAGCGGGAGATACGAGCAGTACTTC
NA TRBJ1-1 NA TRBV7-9 CASSLETRAVAFF TGTGCCAGCAGCTTGGAGACACGGGCGGTAGCTTTCTTT
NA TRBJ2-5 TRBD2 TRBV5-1 CASSSLGETSGDPQETQYF TGCGCCAGCAGCTCTCTGGGGGAGACTAGCGGAGACCCCCAAGAGACCCAGTACTTC
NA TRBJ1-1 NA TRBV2 CASSKGTAILREAFF TGTGCCAGCAGTAAAGGGACGGCGATATTGAGGGAAGCTTTCTTT
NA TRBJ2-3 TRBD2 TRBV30 CAWSRYQTSGMKTDTQYF TGTGCCTGGAGTCGATACCAGACTAGCGGGATGAAGACAGATACGCAGTATTTT
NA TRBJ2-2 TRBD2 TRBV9 CASSVGVAGGWGTGELFF TGTGCCAGCAGCGTAGGGGTAGCGGGAGGATGGGGGACCGGGGAGCTGTTTTTT
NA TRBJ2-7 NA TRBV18 CASSPPAGYEQYF TGTGCCAGCTCACCACCGGCTGGCTACGAGCAGTACTTC
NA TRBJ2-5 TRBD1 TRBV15 CATSRYRGLETQYF TGTGCCACCAGCAGATACAGGGGGCTTGAGACCCAGTACTTC
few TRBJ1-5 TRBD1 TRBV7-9 CASSSGTANQPQHF TGTGCCAGCAGCTCCGGGACAGCGAATCAGCCCCAGCATTTT
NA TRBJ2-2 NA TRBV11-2 CASSLQRGTGELFF TGTGCCAGCAGCTTACAACGGGGCACCGGGGAGCTGTTTTTT
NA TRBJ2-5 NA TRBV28 CASSMTLQETQYF TGTGCCAGCAGTATGACTTTACAAGAGACCCAGTACTTC
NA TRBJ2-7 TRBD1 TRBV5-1 CASSWGQGDYEQYF TGCGCCAGCAGCTGGGGACAGGGGGACTACGAGCAGTACTTC
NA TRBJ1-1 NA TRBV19 CASSIGTSVMNTEAFF TGTGCCAGTAGTATAGGGACCTCCGTGATGAACACTGAAGCTTTCTTT
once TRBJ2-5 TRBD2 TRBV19 CASSTPSGGAETQYF TGTGCCAGTAGTACTCCTAGCGGGGGGGCCGAGACCCAGTACTTC
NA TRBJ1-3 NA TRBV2 CASTYVQGTGNTIYF TGTGCCAGCACATATGTCCAGGGAACTGGAAACACCATATATTTT
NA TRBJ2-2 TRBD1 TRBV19 CASRPDRGENTGELFF TGTGCCAGTAGGCCTGACAGGGGGGAGAACACCGGGGAGCTGTTTTTT
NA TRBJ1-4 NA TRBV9 CASSVGWSGTGEKLFF TGTGCCAGCAGCGTAGGGTGGTCGGGGACTGGAGAAAAACTGTTTTTT
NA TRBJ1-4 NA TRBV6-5 CASSSGATNEKLFF TGTGCCAGCAGTTCAGGGGCTACTAATGAAAAACTGTTTTTT
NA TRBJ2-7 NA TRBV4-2 CASSQGRSYEQYF TGTGCCAGCAGCCAAGGGAGGTCCTACGAGCAGTACTTC
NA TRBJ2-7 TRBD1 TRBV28 CASSLSGTGMNEQYF TGTGCCAGCAGTTTATCCGGGACAGGGATGAACGAGCAGTACTTC
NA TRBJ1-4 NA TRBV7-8 CASSGGGILRLMADEKLFF TGTGCCAGCAGCGGGGGGGGGATCCTAAGGCTAATGGCGGATGAAAAACTGTTTTTT
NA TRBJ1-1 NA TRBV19 CATKKVSSNTEAFF TGTGCCACCAAAAAGGTTTCCTCGAACACTGAAGCTTTCTTT
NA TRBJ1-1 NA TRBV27 CASSLFRNTEAFF TGTGCCAGCAGTTTATTTCGGAACACTGAAGCTTTCTTT
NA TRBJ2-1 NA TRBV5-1 CASSPGTPSEQFF TGCGCCAGCAGCCCCGGGACACCATCCGAGCAGTTCTTC